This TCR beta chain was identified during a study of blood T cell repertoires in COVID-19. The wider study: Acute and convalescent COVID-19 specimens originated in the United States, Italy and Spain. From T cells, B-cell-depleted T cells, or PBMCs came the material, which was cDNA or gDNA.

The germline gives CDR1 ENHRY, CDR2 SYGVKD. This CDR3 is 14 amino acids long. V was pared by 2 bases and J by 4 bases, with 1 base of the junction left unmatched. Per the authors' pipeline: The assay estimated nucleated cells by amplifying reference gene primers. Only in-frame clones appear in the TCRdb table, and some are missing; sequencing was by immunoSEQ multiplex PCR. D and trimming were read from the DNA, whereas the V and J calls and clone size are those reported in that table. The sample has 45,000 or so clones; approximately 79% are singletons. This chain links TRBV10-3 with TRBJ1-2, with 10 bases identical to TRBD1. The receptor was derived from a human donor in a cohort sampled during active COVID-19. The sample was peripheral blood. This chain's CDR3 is CAISEGTGAYGYTF. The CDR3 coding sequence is TGTGCCATCAGTGAGGGGACAGGGGCCTATGGCTACACCTTC.